What follows are 5 T cell receptor beta chains derived from one specimen sequenced in a study of blood T cell repertoires in COVID-19. TCRdb's copy holds only in-frame clones and misses some; the assay was immunoSEQ multiplex PCR. The sample records around 330,000 clones, 90% being singletons. Sequencing was carried out using PBMCs or T cells enriched from blood (not recorded which). The source is a man aged 55 to 69 who had recovered from COVID-19.

V usage is TRBV19 and J usage is TRBJ1-5; D not certain. The V end lost 7 bases, the J end lost 3 bases, and 7 bases lay between the germline ends. CDR3 length: 12 amino acids. Germline lookup yields CDR1 LNHDA and CDR2 SQIVND (reference sequence). CDR3 loop: CASKRYNQPQHF. In DNA, the CDR3 is TGTGCCAGTAAGCGTTACAATCAGCCCCAGCATTTT.

A few counts support this clone. The chain uses TRBV5-5 and TRBJ1-1, with D possibly matching TRBD1 (6 bases). CDR1 SGHKS and CDR2 YYEKEE come from the germline V gene (reference sequence). CDR3 length: 14 amino acids. V shed 3 bases and J shed 6 bases, with 15 bases lying between them. CDR3: CASSWDINGAEAFF. The CDR3 nucleotides read TGTGCCAGCAGCTGGGACATCAATGGCGCTGAAGCTTTCTTT.

The V call is TRBV6-2 or TRBV6-3, the J call TRBJ2-7; TRBD2 agrees at 10 bases. The J segment lost 4 bases and the V segment lost 4 bases, leaving 4 bases of the junction unmatched. CDR3 length equals 14 residues. Germline V lookup: CDR1 MNHEY, CDR2 SVGEGT. CDR3 DNA sequence: TGTGCCAGCAGTTTTCTAGCGGGGGCTTACGAGCAGTACTTC. Its translation: CASSFLAGAYEQYF.

The V and J genes are TRBV3-1 (or the pseudogene TRBV3-2) and TRBJ2-5; 15 nucleotides match TRBD2. The CDR3 has 20 amino acids. The J segment lost 2 bases and the V segment lost 2 bases, leaving 12 bases of the junction unmatched. The germline CDR1 and CDR2 sequences are LGHDT and YNNKEL (reference sequence). The CDR3, as DNA: TGTGCCAGCAGCCAATATTCGGGACTAGCGGGGGGCAATACTCAAGAGACCCAGTACTTC. It yields the protein CASSQYSGLAGGNTQETQYF.

Comment on this clone: Other DNA sequences in this specimen translate into the identical CDR3. J is TRBJ2-7 and V is TRBV7-9; TRBD2 is a possible D gene (6 bases). Germline V gene data show CDR1 as SEHNR and CDR2 as FQNEAQ (reference sequence). Trimming removed 3 bases from V and 1 base from J, with 10 bases in between. This CDR3 region has 14 residues. The CDR3 is CASSLGGLSYEQYF. The CDR3 bases are TGTGCCAGCAGCTTGGGAGGCCTGTCCTACGAGCAGTACTTC. Full variable domain (missing parts from reference TRBV7-9 and TRBJ2-7): DTGVSQNPRHKITKRGQNVTFRCDPISEHNRLYWYRQTLGQGPEFLTYFQNEAQLEKSRLLSDRFSAERPKGSFSTLEIQRTEQGDSAMYLCASSLGGLSYEQYFGPGTRLTVT.